This T cell receptor (beta chain) was obtained from a study of T cells expressing NK-cell markers. The wider study: Source material for TCR beta repertoires consisted of sorted CD3+CD56+NKG2C+, CD3+CD56+NKG2C- and CD3+CD56-NKG2C+ T cells. Among eight sequenced donors, seven carried HCMV seropositivity while one was seronegative.

Points on this clonotype: Antigen unknown.

Each CDR3 protein gets one entry in TCRdb, which reprocessed the 5' RACE reads and gives no DNA. This sample contains about 430,000 distinct CDR3 sequences. There are 15 residues in the CDR3. Per the germline V gene, CDR1 is GTSNPN and CDR2 is SVGIG (reference sequence). Study results and caveats: Whether the expanded NKG2C+ T cell clones recognized HCMV remained unclear.

Sequencing was carried out using blood T cells: a sorted CD56 or NKG2C T cell subset, CD4+ or CD8+ T cells, or bulk PBMC T cells (not recorded which). J is TRBJ2-4 and V is TRBV30; absent DNA, TCRdb's TRBD1 call cannot be checked. This receptor was obtained from a woman between 50 and 59 years old in good health. The CDR3 loop reads CAWSVPYRDKNIQYF.